This T cell receptor beta chain was recorded in a study of cytomegalovirus exposure and HLA in healthy donors. This CDR3 contains 11 residues. Deletions cut 4 bases from V and 7 bases from J, with 10 bases between. Looked up from germline, CDR1 is SQVTM and CDR2 is ANQGSEA. Concerning this clone: The antigen is undetermined.

Study-wide results and limits: Across donors, presence/absence analyses took sequencing depth to be roughly uniform.

This PCR relied on a set of 60 Vbeta primers and 13 Jbeta primers. The data were produced by immunoSEQ multiplex PCR, yet TCRdb's version contains in-frame clones alone and is incomplete. The table has 170,000 or so clones, around 77% seen once. V gene TRBV29-1 combines with J gene TRBJ1-2; D not resolved. The sample was PBMCs. The source of this sequence is a woman in her 30s in good health and CMV-seronegative. CDR3: CSVASERGYTF. CDR3 DNA: TGCAGCGTTGCCAGCGAGCGTGGCTACACCTTC.